The T cell receptor (beta chain) under discussion was sequenced for a study of cytomegalovirus exposure and HLA in healthy donors. The study ran its PCR with 60 Vbeta and 13 Jbeta primers. The repertoire was sequenced with immunoSEQ multiplex PCR; TCRdb's copy has only in-frame clones and lacks some. The profile shows about 150,000 clones, roughly 80% of them singletons. Study-level findings and limits: Around 160 TCR beta chains were listed as cytomegalovirus-associated.

Notes on this clone: What it binds is not known.

The clonotype comes from a male donor in good health and CMV-seronegative. What was sequenced was PBMCs.

CDR3 in amino acids: CASSYSNVGLSYEQYF. The CDR3 nucleotides read TGTGCCAGCAGTTACTCGAATGTGGGGCTCAGCTACGAGCAGTACTTC. The chain couples TRBV6-5 to TRBJ2-7, with TRBD1 as a possible D gene (5 bases). Per the germline V gene, CDR1 is MNHEY and CDR2 is SVGAGI. V lost 0 bases and J 3 bases, leaving 15 bases between the germline ends. CDR3 length: 16 amino acids.